Below are 21 T cell receptor beta chains sequenced from a single sample in a study of beta chain features in type 1 diabetes. Expressed TCRB transcripts were sequenced, since all the RNA that had been isolated was reverse transcribed. Clones were read by immunoSEQ multiplex PCR, and TCRdb kept only the in-frame ones, dropping some. The table has 300,000 to 350,000 clones, approximately 15% seen once. The sequencing sample was made of central memory CD4+ T cells from blood. The receptors derive from a man aged 30-40 years in good health.

This clone was seen a few times. This chain joins TRBV14 and TRBJ1-4; D remains ambiguous. This CDR3 spans 16 amino acids. Germline V gives CDR1 SGHDN, CDR2 FVKESK. V was shortened by 4 bases and J by 0 bases, with 12 bases between the two germline ends. CDR3 nucleotides: TGTGCCAGCAGCCCACTCGGACTGTCAACTAATGAAAAACTGTTTTTT. This encodes CASSPLGLSTNEKLFF.

This chain links TRBV29-1 with TRBJ1-3; D call uncertain. Germline CDR1 and CDR2: SQVTM and ANQGSEA. The V end lost 8 bases, the J end lost 3 bases, and 11 bases lay between the germline ends. The CDR3 is 12 amino acids. CDR3: CSSTPDGNTIYF. CDR3 DNA sequence: TGCAGCTCGACCCCAGATGGAAACACCATATATTTT.

This clone appeared a few times. The chain employs TRBV7-8 and TRBJ2-3; D not resolved. The germline gives CDR1 SGHVS, CDR2 FQNEAQ. This CDR3 comprises 14 residues. The ends were cut back, 2 bases at V and 0 bases at J, with 6 bases in the middle. CDR3: CASSLISSTDTQYF. DNA for the CDR3: TGTGCCAGCAGCTTAATCTCTAGCACAGATACGCAGTATTTT.

The chain uses TRBV7-2 and TRBJ1-2, with TRBD1 matching over 9 bases. CDR1 and CDR2 (germline): SGHTA, FQGNSA. V lost 5 bases to trimming and J lost 8 bases; unmatched junction nucleotides: 12. The CDR3 sequence is 15 residues long. The CDR3 DNA reads TGTGCCAGCAGCCCCCTCCCTACAGGGGGCGGGGGCTACACCTTC. Its translation is CASSPLPTGGGGYTF.

This clone turned up a few times. The chain combines TRBV7-3 with TRBJ1-2, with D possibly TRBD1 on 6 matching bases. Per germline, CDR1 SGHTA and CDR2 FQGTGA. This CDR3 spans 15 amino acids. With 1 base removed from V and 6 bases from J, the gap between germline ends came to 15 bases. The CDR3 nucleotides are TGTGCCAGCAGCTTAAATGGGCGGGCAGGGGATGGCTACACCTTC. Its translation: CASSLNGRAGDGYTF. Full variable domain (outside the CDR3, taken from reference TRBV7-3 and TRBJ1-2): GAGVSQTPSNKVTEKGKYVELRCDPISGHTALYWYRQSLGQGPEFLIYFQGTGAADDSGLPNDRFFAVRPEGSVSTLKIQRTERGDSAVYLCASSLNGRAGDGYTFGSGTRLTVV.

This rearrangement joins TRBV27 to TRBJ2-5; tentatively, D is TRBD1 or TRBD2 (5 bases each). V gave up 4 bases and J gave up 4 bases, with 10 bases separating them. This CDR3 spans 13 amino acids. Looked up from germline, CDR1 is MNHEY and CDR2 is SMNVEV (reference sequence). The CDR3 DNA reads TGTGCCAGCAGTTCCGGGACGGGAGAGACCCAGTACTTC. Its translation is CASSSGTGETQYF.

The V call is TRBV29-1, the J call TRBJ2-1; D may be TRBD1 or TRBD2 (6 bases each). V shed 7 bases and J shed 7 bases, with 14 bases lying between them. The CDR3 runs to 12 residues. In germline, CDR1 is SQVTM, CDR2 ANQGSEA. The CDR3 region has the DNA TGCAGCGGGGGGCTAGCGAATAATGAGCAGTTCTTC. Translated, it gives CSGGLANNEQFF.

In this sample, this clone turned up a few times. A junction end diverges from the germline sequence, so it may reflect a read error. This chain connects TRBV5-4 to TRBJ2-3; TRBD2 is a possible D gene (6 bases). The CDR3 has 15 residues. Germline values: CDR1 SGHNT, CDR2 YYREEE (reference sequence). This chain's CDR3 is CASSQAPTSSDTQYF. CDR3 in DNA: TGCGCCAGCAGCCAAGCCCCGACTAGTTCAGATACGCAGTATTTT. The variable domain in full, with the rest retrieved from reference TRBV5-4 and TRBJ2-3, is ETGVTQSPTHLIKTRGQQVTLRCSSQSGHNTVSWYQQALGQGPQFIFQYYREEENGRGNFPPRFSGLQFPNYSSELNVNALELDDSALYLCASSQAPTSSDTQYFGPGTRLTVL.

This clone was seen only a few times. One junction end disagrees with the germline gene, perhaps due to a read error. The genes are TRBV6-1 and TRBJ1-1; possibly TRBD1 for D (5 bases). The CDR3 length is 10 residues. The germline V gene has CDR1 MNHNS and CDR2 SASEGT. The CDR3: CASSSGTVGF. The CDR3 nucleotides read TGTGCCAGCAGTTCCGGGACGGTGGGCTTT.

The CDR3 nucleotides read TGTGCCAGCTCACCACCGATTGGCAGCCTGGGTGGGGAGACCCAGTACTTC. Translating it yields CASSPPIGSLGGETQYF. This rearrangement joins TRBV18 to TRBJ2-5; D is unclear. This CDR3 spans 17 amino acids. V lost 0 bases and J lost 5, with 19 bases in between. Germline CDR1 KGHSH, CDR2 LQKENI.

The chain recombines TRBV7-2 with TRBJ2-7; tentative D call: TRBD2 (6 bases). Germline CDR1 is SGHTA and CDR2 is FQGNSA. This CDR3 contains 13 residues. V lost 2 bases and J 5 bases, leaving 10 bases between the germline ends. The CDR3 loop reads CASSLMGGHEQYV. As DNA, the CDR3 is TGTGCCAGCAGCTTAATGGGGGGTCACGAGCAGTACGTC.

This clone occurred a few times. This chain uses TRBV4-3 with TRBJ2-3, with D perhaps being TRBD1 or TRBD2 (6 bases each). The CDR3 length is 17 residues. Germline values: CDR1 LGHNA, CDR2 YSLEER. V was clipped by 0 bases and J by 5 bases, with 18 bases between them. The CDR3 here is CASSQDLYGGLLDTQYF. In DNA form, the CDR3 reads TGCGCCAGCAGCCAAGATCTGTACGGGGGCCTCCTAGATACGCAGTATTTT.

The rearrangement uses TRBV9 and TRBJ2-1; D gene ambiguous. Germline V CDR1 and CDR2: SGDLS, YYNGEE. CDR3 length: 14 amino acids. V gave up 0 bases and J gave up 5 bases, with 9 bases separating them. In DNA form, the CDR3 reads TGTGCCAGCAGCGTAGACCTCCCGGACAATGAGCAGTTCTTC. It specifies CASSVDLPDNEQFF.

There are a few counts of this clone. A far larger clone is off by one base, so a read error is likely. CDR3 in amino acids: CASSLSQFQGAGF. DNA for the CDR3: TGTGCCAGCAGCTTATCCCAATTTCAGGGGGCGGGCTTC. This chain links TRBV7-9 with TRBJ1-2; 8 nucleotides agree with TRBD1. The germline gives CDR1 SEHNR, CDR2 FQNEAQ (reference sequence). The CDR3 contains 13 residues.

This clone was found a few times. J is TRBJ2-7 and V is TRBV12-1; no DNA check was done on the table's D call, TRBD1. TRBV12-1 is marked as a pseudogene. The CDR3 is 15 residues long. CDR3 region: CASSYAGTPSYEQYV. CDR3 sequence (DNA): TGTGCCAGCAGCTACGCCGGGACACCTAGCTACGAGCAGTACGTC.

The rearrangement uses TRBV11-3 and TRBJ2-5; D remains ambiguous. The CDR3 covers 13 residues. CDR1 and CDR2 from the germline V gene are SGHNT and YENEEA. Between the trimmed V and J ends, which lost 1 base and 3 bases, there was a span of 6 bases. CDR3 in DNA: TGTGCCAGCAGCTTAGGATACAAAGAGACCCAGTACTTC. It encodes CASSLGYKETQYF. Using reference TRBV11-3 and TRBJ2-5 for the parts outside the CDR3, the full variable domain is EAGVVQSPRYKIIEKKQPVAFWCNPISGHNTLYWYLQNLGQGPELLIRYENEEAVDDSQLPKDRFSAERLKGVDSTLKIQPAELGDSAVYLCASSLGYKETQYFGPGTRLLVL.

The CDR3 nucleotides are TGTGCCACCAGCGATGAGCTTACCCGGGGGCCTGATTACACAGATACGCAGTATTTT. Protein: CATSDELTRGPDYTDTQYF. The gene calls are TRBV15 and TRBJ2-3; the D gene could be TRBD1 or TRBD2 (6 bases each). Germline loops: CDR1 LNHNV, CDR2 YYDKDF (reference sequence). The CDR3 consists of 19 residues. Trimming shortened V by 5 bases and J by 2 bases, and 26 bases separated the two germline ends.

The gene calls are TRBV4-3 and TRBJ2-7; D is ambiguous. The V gene lost 0 bases and the J gene lost 4 bases, with 7 bases spanning the gap. CDR1 and CDR2 (germline): LGHNA, YSLEER. The CDR3 runs 13 residues. The CDR3 region is CASSQDLGYEQYF. The CDR3 region has the DNA TGCGCCAGCAGCCAAGATTTAGGGTACGAGCAGTACTTC.

V gene TRBV6-5 combines with J gene TRBJ2-7, with 9 bases identical to TRBD1. The germline CDR1 and CDR2 sequences are MNHEY and SVGAGI. This CDR3 contains 12 residues. V lost 5 bases, J lost 9 bases, and 5 bases stayed unmatched. CDR3 loop: CASSVQGAGQYF. The CDR3 DNA sequence: TGTGCCAGCAGTGTACAGGGGGCAGGGCAGTACTTC.

The V and J genes are TRBV7-2 and TRBJ2-2, with 7 bases lining up with TRBD2. Trimming took 4 bases from V and 2 from J; bases not matched to a gene: 10. This CDR3 region has 17 residues. Germline CDR1 SGHTA, CDR2 FQGNSA. The CDR3, as DNA: TGTGCCAGCAGCTCCGACCGCGGGAGCCGAAACACCGGGGAGCTGTTTTTT. Its translation: CASSSDRGSRNTGELFF. The variable domain in full, with the rest retrieved from reference TRBV7-2 and TRBJ2-2, is GAGVSQSPSNKVTEKGKDVELRCDPISGHTALYWYRQSLGQGLEFLIYFQGNSAPDKSGLPSDRFSAERTGGSVSTLTIQRTQQEDSAVYLCASSSDRGSRNTGELFFGEGSRLTVL.

The rearrangement links TRBV7-9 to TRBJ2-1; 8 nucleotides line up with TRBD1. The trim removed 1 base at V and 1 base at J, leaving 3 bases unmatched. From germline, CDR1 is SEHNR and CDR2 FQNEAQ (reference sequence). The CDR3 spans 16 residues. The CDR3 loop reads CASSLGTGWSYNEQFF. CDR3 nucleotide sequence: TGTGCCAGCAGCTTAGGGACAGGGTGGTCCTACAATGAGCAGTTCTTC.